Sequencing of this T cell receptor beta chain was carried out in a study of T-cell reconstitution after alpha-beta-depleted transplantation in children. Findings and limits, study-wide: Newly produced T cells mostly provided counts and TCRbeta diversity after one year, as hyperexpanded clones declined.

Unique molecular identifiers were used in preparing the TCRbeta library. MiXCR was run by TCRdb on the PCR reads, yielding one entry per CDR3 protein. The sample includes 500,000 to 600,000 distinct CDR3 sequences, over 20% seen only once; the top ten take 36%. CDR1 DFQATT and CDR2 SNEGSKA come from the germline V gene (reference sequence). V lost 3 bases and J lost 7; bases outside the gene matches: 8. The CDR3 spans 14 residues. As concerns this clonotype: The antigen is undetermined.

This chain joins TRBV20-1 and TRBJ2-1; the match to TRBD2 covers 8 bases. The clonotype comes from a boy in the first two years of life with Wiskott-Aldrich syndrome, due to receive a stem cell transplant. Here the sequenced sample was PBMCs, taken before TCRalphabeta/CD19-depleted stem cell transplant. The CDR3 sequence is CSASSSGDKNEQFF. CDR3 nucleotide sequence: TGCAGTGCTAGTAGTAGCGGGGACAAAAATGAGCAGTTCTTC.